Presented here are 2 T cell receptor beta chains from one specimen sequenced in a study of blood T cell repertoires in COVID-19. This table comes from immunoSEQ multiplex PCR, and its TCRdb copy is limited to in-frame clones, with some not included. The table lists a few hundred thousand clones, about four fifths of them singletons. Sequencing input: PBMCs or T cells enriched from blood (not recorded which). The receptors here all came from a man between 40 and 49 years old who had been exposed to COVID-19.

The chain employs TRBV5-1 and TRBJ1-1, with 7 bases matching TRBD1. The CDR3 contains 13 residues. V lost 4 bases, J lost 8 bases, and 8 bases stayed unmatched. CDR1 and CDR2 from the germline V gene are SGHRS and YFSETQ. Here the CDR3 DNA reads TGCGCCAGCAGCCAGTACAGGGGAAGAGAAGCTTTCTTT. It translates to CASSQYRGREAFF.

The chain joins TRBV12-3 or TRBV12-4 to TRBJ1-5, with 9 bases aligning to TRBD1. The CDR3 contains 13 residues. V shed 6 bases and J 5 bases; nucleotides not matched to a gene: 2. The CDR3 here is CASRWTGDQPQHF. The DNA of the CDR3 is TGTGCCAGCAGATGGACAGGGGATCAGCCCCAGCATTTT.